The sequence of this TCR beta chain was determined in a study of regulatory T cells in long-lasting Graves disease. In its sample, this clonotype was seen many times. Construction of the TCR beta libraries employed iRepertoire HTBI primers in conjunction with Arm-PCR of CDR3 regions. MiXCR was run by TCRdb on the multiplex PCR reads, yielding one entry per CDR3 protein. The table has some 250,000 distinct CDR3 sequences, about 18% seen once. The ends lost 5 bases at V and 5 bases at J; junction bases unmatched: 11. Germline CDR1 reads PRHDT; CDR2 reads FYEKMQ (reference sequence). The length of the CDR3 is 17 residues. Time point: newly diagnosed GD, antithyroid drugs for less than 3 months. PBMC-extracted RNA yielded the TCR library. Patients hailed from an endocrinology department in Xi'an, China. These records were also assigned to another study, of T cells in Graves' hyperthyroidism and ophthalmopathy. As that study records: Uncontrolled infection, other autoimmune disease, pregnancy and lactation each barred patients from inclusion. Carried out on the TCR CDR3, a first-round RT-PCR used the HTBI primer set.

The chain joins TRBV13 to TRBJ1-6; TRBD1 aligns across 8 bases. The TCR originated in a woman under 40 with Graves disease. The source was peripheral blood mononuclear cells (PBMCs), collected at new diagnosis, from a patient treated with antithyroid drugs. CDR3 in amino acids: CASSGLGRGLNNSPLHF. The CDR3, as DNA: TGTGCCAGCAGCGGGCTCGGCAGGGGGCTGAATAATTCACCCCTCCACTTT.